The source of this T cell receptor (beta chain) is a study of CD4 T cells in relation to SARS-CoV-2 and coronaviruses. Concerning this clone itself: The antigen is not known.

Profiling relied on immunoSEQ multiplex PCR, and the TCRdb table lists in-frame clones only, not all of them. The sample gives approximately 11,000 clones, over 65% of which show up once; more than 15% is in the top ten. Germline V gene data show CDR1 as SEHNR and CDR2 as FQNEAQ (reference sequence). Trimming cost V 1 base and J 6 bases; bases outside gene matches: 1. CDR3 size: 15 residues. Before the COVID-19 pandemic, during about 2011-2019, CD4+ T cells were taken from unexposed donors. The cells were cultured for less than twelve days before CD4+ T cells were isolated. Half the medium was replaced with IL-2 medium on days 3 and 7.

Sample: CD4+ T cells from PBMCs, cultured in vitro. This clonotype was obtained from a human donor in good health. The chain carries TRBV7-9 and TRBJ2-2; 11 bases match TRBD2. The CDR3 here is CASSLVLAGAGELFF. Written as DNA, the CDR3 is TGTGCCAGCAGCTTAGTACTAGCGGGAGCCGGGGAGCTGTTTTTT. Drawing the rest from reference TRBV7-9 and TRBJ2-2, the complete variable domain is DTGVSQNPRHKITKRGQNVTFRCDPISEHNRLYWYRQTLGQGPEFLTYFQNEAQLEKSRLLSDRFSAERPKGSFSTLEIQRTEQGDSAMYLCASSLVLAGAGELFFGEGSRLTVL.